Listed here is a single TCR beta chain. This sample was taken from a study of identical twins. Template switching added a universal primer binding site, and final cDNA carried unique molecular identifiers. Via MiXCR, TCRdb re-called the 5' RACE reads, giving one row per CDR3 protein. The sample holds nearly 650,000 distinct CDR3 sequences, 7.1% seen once. Trimming stripped 0 bases from V and 1 base from J, with 9 bases between. Germline assignment: CDR1 MGHRA and CDR2 YSYEKL. This CDR3 contains 15 residues. The sample was also reused in another study, on yellow fever vaccine responses in identical twins.

The V and J genes are TRBV4-1 and TRBJ2-5; D may correspond to TRBD1 or TRBD2 (6 bases each). The sample was PBMCs. The TCR originated in a woman between 18 and 30 years old in good health. The CDR3: CASSQDRGVQETQYF. CDR3 DNA sequence: TGCGCCAGCAGCCAAGATAGGGGGGTCCAAGAGACCCAGTACTTC.